A selection of T cell receptor beta chains follows, all from one sample in a study of blood T cells in healthy people across ages. Each CDR3 protein gets one entry after TCRdb re-called the 5' RACE reads with MiXCR. The table lists around 780,000 distinct CDR3 sequences, around 50% of them singletons. Sequenced sample: blood. The receptor set was obtained from a man aged 40-49 years in good health. Both conserved end residues are part of each CDR3. D genes are given only for firm matches. Size is stated for part of the rows, as once, few or many counts, or as a class when the clone is expanded.

d_call	v_call	j_call	clone_size	cdr3_nt	cdr3_aa
.	TRBV10-3	TRBJ2-1	.	TGTGCCATCAGTGAGTCGACGGGAGGTGTACAGGGGCTCTCCAATGAGCAGTTCTTC	CAISESTGGVQGLSNEQFF
.	TRBV20-1	TRBJ2-2	.	TGCAGTGCTAGAGCCGGACCAACGAACACCGGGGAGCTGTTTTTT	CSARAGPTNTGELFF
TRBD2	TRBV7-2	TRBJ2-1	.	TGTGCCAGCAGCTTTCCCCCGGGACTAGCGCCAAACAATGAGCAGTTCTTC	CASSFPPGLAPNNEQFF
.	TRBV3-1	TRBJ2-3	.	TGTGCCAGCAGCCACTTGCGGAGCACAGATACGCAGTATTTT	CASSHLRSTDTQYF
.	TRBV9	TRBJ2-7	.	TGTGCCAGCAGCGTATTAAGACAAGCCCTAATCTACGAGCAGTACTTC	CASSVLRQALIYEQYF
.	TRBV7-2	TRBJ1-4	.	TGTGCCAGCAGCTTAGTCCCCCGAACTGCAACTAATGAAAAACTGTTTTTT	CASSLVPRTATNEKLFF
TRBD1	TRBV12-3/TRBV12-4	TRBJ1-4	.	TGTGCCAGCAGCCCCGACAGGGCAGGTAATGAAAAACTGTTTTTT	CASSPDRAGNEKLFF
.	TRBV5-1	TRBJ2-7	.	TGCGCCAGCAGCCCGACAACCAGCTACGAGCAGTACTTC	CASSPTTSYEQYF
.	TRBV20-1	TRBJ1-4	.	TGCAGTGCCCAGGGGACGGAACTGTTTTTT	CSAQGTELFF
.	TRBV13	TRBJ2-7	.	TGTGCCAGCAGCTCACAGGGAGCGTCCGGCTACGAGCAGTACTTC	CASSSQGASGYEQYF
.	TRBV27	TRBJ1-2	.	TGTGCCAGCAGTTTCTCGGGAGCCCCCTATGGCTACACCTTC	CASSFSGAPYGYTF
TRBD1	TRBV20-1	TRBJ2-1	many	TGCAGTGCCCCCTCAGGGGGACAACGAGGTACTCGACACAATGAGCAGTTCTTC	CSAPSGGQRGTRHNEQFF
.	TRBV7-3	TRBJ2-6	few	TGTGCCAGCAGCTTCGAAAACTTCGGGGCCAACGTCCTGACTTTC	CASSFENFGANVLTF
.	TRBV10-2	TRBJ1-2	few	TGCGCCAGCAATGGGGGAGACTATGGCTACACCTTC	CASNGGDYGYTF
.	TRBV7-8	TRBJ2-1	.	TGTGCCAGCAGCTTTCCAGGGTTCGATGAGCAGTTCTTC	CASSFPGFDEQFF
.	TRBV5-1	TRBJ2-5	.	TGCGCCAGCAGCTCCCAAACCGCGACAAAAGAGACCCAGTACTTC	CASSSQTATKETQYF
.	TRBV11-2	TRBJ2-1	.	TGTGCCAGCAGCTTAGTGGCGTCAGGGCCTCTGGGTCGGGGGCAGTTCTTC	CASSLVASGPLGRGQFF
TRBD2	TRBV29-1	TRBJ2-3	few	TGCAGCGTCGGTTCCGCTGCGGTAGCGGGAATCACAGATACGCAGTATTTT	CSVGSAAVAGITDTQYF
.	TRBV27	TRBJ2-5	.	TGTGCCAGCAGTTTCACTACCAGGGGTTCAGAGACCCAGTACTTC	CASSFTTRGSETQYF
.	TRBV28	TRBJ2-7	.	TGTGCCAGCAGCGCGGGATTCGACAATGAGCAGTACTTC	CASSAGFDNEQYF
TRBD1	TRBV7-2	TRBJ1-5	.	TGTGCCAGCAGCCTTACCCGGGACAGAAGACAGCCCCAGCATTTT	CASSLTRDRRQPQHF
.	TRBV7-9	TRBJ2-4	.	TGTGCCGGCAGCTTTATGGCGGAGCAGTACTTC	CAGSFMAEQYF
.	TRBV6-8	TRBJ2-7	few	TGTGCCAGCAGAGAGGGGAACGAGGCGGGTGCCTACGAGCAGTACTTC	CASREGNEAGAYEQYF
TRBD2	TRBV7-7	TRBJ2-2	.	TGTGCTAGCAGCCACGGACTAGCGGGGGGCACCGGGGAGCTGTTTTTT	CASSHGLAGGTGELFF
.	TRBV5-1	TRBJ2-7	.	TGCGCCAGCAGCTTGGGACTACAAACCTACGAGCAGTACTTC	CASSLGLQTYEQYF
TRBD2	TRBV9	TRBJ2-7	.	TGTGCCAGCGGCGACTCCGGGACTAGCGGGTGGTCCTACAATGAGCAGTACTTC	CASGDSGTSGWSYNEQYF
.	TRBV6-2/TRBV6-3	TRBJ2-5	.	TGTGCCCGCAGACCCGTCGCGCTCTACAATGAGCAGTACTTC	CARRPVALYNEQYF
TRBD1	TRBV6-5	TRBJ2-7	.	TGTGCCAGCAGACCTTCCGGGACAGGGGCCTACGAGCAGTACTTC	CASRPSGTGAYEQYF
TRBD2	TRBV27	TRBJ2-1	.	TGTGCCAGCAGTTTTCCGCCCGGGGGAGGGACCAATGAGCAGTTCTTC	CASSFPPGGGTNEQFF
.	TRBV3-1	TRBJ2-5	few	TGTGCCAGCAGCCAGGGGGCCAAGACCCAGTACTTC	CASSQGAKTQYF
.	TRBV20-1	TRBJ2-7	.	TGCAGTGCTAGAGGACTTGAAGGGCCCAGGAGCTCCGACGAGCAGTACTTC	CSARGLEGPRSSDEQYF
.	TRBV5-6	TRBJ2-7	.	TGTGCCAGCAGCTTGGACAGGCTCTCCTACGAGCAGTACTTC	CASSLDRLSYEQYF
.	TRBV9	TRBJ2-3	.	TGTGCCAGCAATAGACTAGGTGGCACAGATACGCAGTATTTT	CASNRLGGTDTQYF
.	TRBV11-3	TRBJ2-5	.	TGTGCCAGCAGCCTGGGCCCCAACCCCCTCGAGACCCAGTACTTC	CASSLGPNPLETQYF
.	TRBV20-1	TRBJ1-5	.	TGCAGTGCTAGACCGACGACAGGTAGCAATCAGCCCCAGCATTTT	CSARPTTGSNQPQHF
.	TRBV29-1	TRBJ2-7	.	TGCAGCGTTGACTCGACAGCTGGGTCCGAGCAGTACTTC	CSVDSTAGSEQYF
TRBD1	TRBV29-1	TRBJ2-5	many	TGCAGCGTACCCAGGGGGCGTGAGACCCAGTACTTC	CSVPRGRETQYF
.	TRBV29-1	TRBJ1-4	.	TGCAGCGTTGAAGATCAGGGTGAAAGAGAAAAACTGTTTTTT	CSVEDQGEREKLFF
TRBD1	TRBV5-1	TRBJ2-3	.	TGCGCCAGCAGCCTCTCAGGGGGCCGAGGCACAGATACGCAGTATTTT	CASSLSGGRGTDTQYF
TRBD1	TRBV20-1	TRBJ2-5	.	TGCAGCGCTTCTAGGACAGGGGTCCCAGAGACCCAGTACTTC	CSASRTGVPETQYF
TRBD2	TRBV7-9	TRBJ2-3	.	TGTGCCAGCAAGAGCGGGAGGGCCGGGGGAACAGATACGCAGTATTTT	CASKSGRAGGTDTQYF
TRBD2	TRBV29-1	TRBJ2-3	few	TGCAGCGCGTCAGGGACTAGCGGAGATACGCAGTATTTT	CSASGTSGDTQYF
TRBD1	TRBV6-6	TRBJ2-7	.	TGTGCCAGCAGCCAAGGACAGGGCGACCTCTACGAGCAGTACTTC	CASSQGQGDLYEQYF
TRBD2	TRBV5-1	TRBJ2-7	few	TGCGCCAGCAGCTTGGAATGGCGGGAGGCAGGGTACGAGCAGTACTTC	CASSLEWREAGYEQYF